The present TCR beta chain was sequenced within a study of T-cell reconstitution after alpha-beta-depleted transplantation in children. Whole-study results and caveats: Some patients' high day-60 TCRbeta diversity was attributed to recipient cells surviving conditioning. A year post-transplant, T-cell counts and diversity derived mostly from newly produced T cells. As was reported, about two months after transplant, alpha-beta T cells came from several hundred expanded graft clones.

A few counts support this clonotype. No antigen is known for it. Germline V CDR1 and CDR2: LGHDT, YNNKEL (reference sequence). The CDR3 totals 18 residues. V trimming: 7 bases; J trimming: 1 base; junction bases outside the gene matches: 14. Unique molecular identifiers were incorporated during preparation of the TCRbeta library. MiXCR was run by TCRdb on the PCR reads, yielding one entry per CDR3 protein. The sample comprises 610,000 or so distinct CDR3 sequences, 25% to 30% of which are singletons, and less than 40% rests with the top ten. The sequenced sample was PBMCs, obtained before TCRalphabeta/CD19-depleted stem cell transplant. This receptor was taken from a boy in the first two years of life with Wiskott-Aldrich syndrome, due to receive a stem cell transplant. The chain has TRBV3-1 and TRBJ2-5; 11 bases are shared with TRBD2. Here the CDR3 DNA reads TGTGCCAGCACCCCCCTCTTAGCGGGAGGGCCCGGCCAAGAGACCCAGTACTTC. It codes for CASTPLLAGGPGQETQYF.